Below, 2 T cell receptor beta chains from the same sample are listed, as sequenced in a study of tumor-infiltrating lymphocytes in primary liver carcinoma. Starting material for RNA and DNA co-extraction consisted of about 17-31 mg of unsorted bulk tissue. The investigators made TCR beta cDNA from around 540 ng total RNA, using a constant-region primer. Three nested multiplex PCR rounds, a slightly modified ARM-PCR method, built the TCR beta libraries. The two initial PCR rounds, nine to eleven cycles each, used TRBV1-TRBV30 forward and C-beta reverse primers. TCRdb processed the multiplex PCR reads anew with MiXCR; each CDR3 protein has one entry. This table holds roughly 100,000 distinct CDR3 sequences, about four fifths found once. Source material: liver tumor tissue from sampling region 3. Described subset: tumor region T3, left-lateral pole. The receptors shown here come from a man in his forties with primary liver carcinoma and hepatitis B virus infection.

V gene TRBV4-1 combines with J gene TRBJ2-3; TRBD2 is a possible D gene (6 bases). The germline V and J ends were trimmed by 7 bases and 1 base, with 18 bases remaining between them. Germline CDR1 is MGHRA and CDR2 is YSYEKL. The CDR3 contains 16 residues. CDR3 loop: CASNQTGTGGTDTQYF. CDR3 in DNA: TGCGCCAGCAACCAGACGGGGACTGGCGGCACAGATACGCAGTATTTT.

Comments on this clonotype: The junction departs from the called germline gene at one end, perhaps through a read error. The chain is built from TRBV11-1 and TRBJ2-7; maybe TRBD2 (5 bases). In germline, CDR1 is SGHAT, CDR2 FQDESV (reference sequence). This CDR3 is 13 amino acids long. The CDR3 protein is CASREKRSYEQYF. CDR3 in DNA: TGTGCCAGTAGGGAGAAGCGATCCTATGAGCAGTACTTC.